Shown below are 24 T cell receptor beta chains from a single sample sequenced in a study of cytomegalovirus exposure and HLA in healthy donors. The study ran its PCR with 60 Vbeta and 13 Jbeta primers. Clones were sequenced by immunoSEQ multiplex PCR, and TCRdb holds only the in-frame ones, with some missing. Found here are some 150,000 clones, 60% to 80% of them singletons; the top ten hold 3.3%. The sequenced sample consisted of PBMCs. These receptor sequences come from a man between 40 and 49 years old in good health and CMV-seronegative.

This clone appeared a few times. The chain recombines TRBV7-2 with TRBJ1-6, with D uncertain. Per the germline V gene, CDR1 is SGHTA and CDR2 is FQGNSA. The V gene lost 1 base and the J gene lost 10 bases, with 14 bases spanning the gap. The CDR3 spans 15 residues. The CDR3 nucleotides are TGTGCCAGCAGCTTAGGGGCCCAAGCTTGGTCACCCCTCCACTTT. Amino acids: CASSLGAQAWSPLHF.

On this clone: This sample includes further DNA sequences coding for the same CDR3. The CDR3 DNA reads as TGTGCCAGCAGTGGGGGCGGCACTGAAGCTTTCTTT. This gives the protein CASSGGGTEAFF. The chain has TRBV7-3 and TRBJ1-1; possibly TRBD1 for D (6 bases). The CDR3 runs 12 residues. Germline V gene lookup returns CDR1 SGHTA and CDR2 FQGTGA. Trimming took off 6 bases at V and 4 bases at J, with 9 bases between the two ends. The full variable domain, its missing parts supplied by reference TRBV7-3 and TRBJ1-1, is GAGVSQTPSNKVTEKGKYVELRCDPISGHTALYWYRQSLGQGPEFLIYFQGTGAADDSGLPNDRFFAVRPEGSVSTLKIQRTERGDSAVYLCASSGGGTEAFFGQGTRLTVV.

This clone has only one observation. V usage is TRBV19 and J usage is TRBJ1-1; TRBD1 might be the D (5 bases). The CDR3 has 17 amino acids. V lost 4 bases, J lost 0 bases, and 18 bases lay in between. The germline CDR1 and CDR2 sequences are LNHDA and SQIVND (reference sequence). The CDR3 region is CASSSPVGGTLNTEAFF. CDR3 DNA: TGTGCCAGTAGTAGCCCCGTCGGGGGAACACTGAACACTGAAGCTTTCTTT.

DNA for the CDR3: TGTGCCATCAATGATTTGGGACAGGGTGGTCCCGAGCAGTACTTC. Residues: CAINDLGQGGPEQYF. This chain links TRBV10-3 with TRBJ2-7, with 9 positions matching TRBD1. CDR3 length: 15 residues. Germline V lookup: CDR1 ENHRY, CDR2 SYGVKD. V lost 7 bases to trimming and J lost 6 bases; unmatched junction nucleotides: 13.

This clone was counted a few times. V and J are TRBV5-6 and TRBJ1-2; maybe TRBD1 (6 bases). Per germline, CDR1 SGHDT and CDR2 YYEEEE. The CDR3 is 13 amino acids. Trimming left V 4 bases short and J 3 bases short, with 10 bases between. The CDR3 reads CASSRQVYYGYTF. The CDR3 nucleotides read TGTGCCAGCAGCAGACAGGTTTACTATGGCTACACCTTC.

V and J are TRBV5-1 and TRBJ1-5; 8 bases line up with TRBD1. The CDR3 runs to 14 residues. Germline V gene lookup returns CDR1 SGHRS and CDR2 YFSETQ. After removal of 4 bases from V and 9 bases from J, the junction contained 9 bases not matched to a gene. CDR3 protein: CASSPGQGLGPQHF. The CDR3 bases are TGCGCCAGCAGCCCCGGACAGGGTTTGGGGCCCCAGCATTTT. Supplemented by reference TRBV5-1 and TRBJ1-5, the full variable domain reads KAGVTQTPRYLIKTRGQQVTLSCSPISGHRSVSWYQQTPGQGLQFLFEYFSETQRNKGNFPGRFSGRQFSNSRSEMNVSTLELGDSALYLCASSPGQGLGPQHFGDGTRLSIL.

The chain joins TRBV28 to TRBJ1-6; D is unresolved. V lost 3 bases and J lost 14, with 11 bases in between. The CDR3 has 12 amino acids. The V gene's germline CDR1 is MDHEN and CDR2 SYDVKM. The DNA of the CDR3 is TGTGCCAGCAGTTTCGGGGTTATATCCCTCCACTTT. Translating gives CASSFGVISLHF.

CDR3 loop: CASRRQADSYEQYF. CDR3 bases: TGTGCCAGCAGAAGACAGGCAGATAGTTACGAGCAGTACTTC. V usage is TRBV6-1 and J usage is TRBJ2-7; tentative D call: TRBD1 (6 bases). V lost 6 bases and J lost 4, with 16 bases in between. CDR1 is MNHNS, CDR2 SASEGT, per germline. This CDR3 spans 14 amino acids.

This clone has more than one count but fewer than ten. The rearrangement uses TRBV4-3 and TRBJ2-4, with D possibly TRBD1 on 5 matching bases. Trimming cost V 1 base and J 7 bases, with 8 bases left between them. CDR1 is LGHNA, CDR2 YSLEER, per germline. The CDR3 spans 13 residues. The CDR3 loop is CASSQAGMNIQYF. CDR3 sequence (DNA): TGCGCCAGCAGCCAAGCAGGGATGAACATTCAGTACTTC.

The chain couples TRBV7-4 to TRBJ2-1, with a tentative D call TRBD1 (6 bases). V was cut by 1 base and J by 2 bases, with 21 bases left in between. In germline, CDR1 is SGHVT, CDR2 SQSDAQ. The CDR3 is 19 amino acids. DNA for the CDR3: TGTGCCAGCAGCTTAGGATCTAGACAGGACTCTTGCGCCTACAATGAGCAGTTCTTC. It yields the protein CASSLGSRQDSCAYNEQFF.

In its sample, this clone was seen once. The CDR3 region has the DNA TGTGCTAGTGGTTTTCTAGCCACTGAAGCTTTCTTT. Amino acids: CASGFLATEAFF. The V and J genes are TRBV12-5 and TRBJ1-1; D unclear. Germline V gene sequence: CDR1 LGHNT, CDR2 FRNRAP. The CDR3 covers 12 residues. V shed 3 bases and J shed 4 bases, with 6 bases lying between them.

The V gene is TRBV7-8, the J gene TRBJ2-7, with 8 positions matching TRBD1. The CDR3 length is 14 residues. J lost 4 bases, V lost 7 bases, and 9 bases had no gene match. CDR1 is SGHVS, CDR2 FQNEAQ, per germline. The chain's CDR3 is CASTPGQGAYEQYF. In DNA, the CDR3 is TGTGCCAGCACCCCAGGGCAGGGGGCTTACGAGCAGTACTTC.

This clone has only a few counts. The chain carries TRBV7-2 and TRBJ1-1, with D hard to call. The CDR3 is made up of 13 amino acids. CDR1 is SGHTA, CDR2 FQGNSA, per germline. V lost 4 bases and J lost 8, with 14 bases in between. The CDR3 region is CASSSPGLEEAFF. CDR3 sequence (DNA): TGTGCCAGCAGCTCCCCTGGGTTGGAGGAAGCTTTCTTT.

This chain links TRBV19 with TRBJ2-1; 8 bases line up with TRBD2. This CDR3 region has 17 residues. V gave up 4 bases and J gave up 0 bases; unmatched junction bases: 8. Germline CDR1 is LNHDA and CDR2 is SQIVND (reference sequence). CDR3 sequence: CASSNPGLEDSYNEQFF. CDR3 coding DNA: TGTGCCAGTAGTAATCCGGGACTAGAGGACTCCTACAATGAGCAGTTCTTC.

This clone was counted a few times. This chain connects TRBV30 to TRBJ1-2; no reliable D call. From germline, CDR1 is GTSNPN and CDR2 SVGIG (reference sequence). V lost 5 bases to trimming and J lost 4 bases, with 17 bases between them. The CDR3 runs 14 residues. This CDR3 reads CAWEEYRTRYGYTF. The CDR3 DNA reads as TGTGCCTGGGAGGAATATCGAACGCGCTATGGCTACACCTTC.

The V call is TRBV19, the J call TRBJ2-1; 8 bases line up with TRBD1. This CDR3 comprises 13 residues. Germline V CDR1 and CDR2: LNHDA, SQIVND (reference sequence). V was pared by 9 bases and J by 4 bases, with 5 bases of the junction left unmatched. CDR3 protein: CASRQGWYNEQFF. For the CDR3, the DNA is TGTGCCAGCAGACAGGGGTGGTACAATGAGCAGTTCTTC.

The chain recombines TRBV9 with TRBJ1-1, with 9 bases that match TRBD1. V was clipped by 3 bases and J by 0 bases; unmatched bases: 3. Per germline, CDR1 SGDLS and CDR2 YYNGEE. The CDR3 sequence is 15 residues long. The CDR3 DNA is TGTGCCAGCAGCGCACGGGACAGGGTGAACACTGAAGCTTTCTTT. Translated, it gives CASSARDRVNTEAFF.

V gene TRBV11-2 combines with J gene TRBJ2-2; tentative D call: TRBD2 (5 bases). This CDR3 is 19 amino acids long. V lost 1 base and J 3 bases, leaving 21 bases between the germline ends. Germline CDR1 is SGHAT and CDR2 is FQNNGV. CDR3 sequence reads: CASSLALSRVAADTGELFF. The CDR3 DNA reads TGTGCCAGCAGCTTAGCATTGAGTAGGGTTGCAGCGGACACCGGGGAGCTGTTTTTT.

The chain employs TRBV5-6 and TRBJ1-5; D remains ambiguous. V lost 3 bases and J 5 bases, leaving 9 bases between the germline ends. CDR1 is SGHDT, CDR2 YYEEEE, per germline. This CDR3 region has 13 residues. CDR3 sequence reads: CASSSGDDQPQHF. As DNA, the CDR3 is TGTGCCAGCAGCTCCGGGGATGATCAGCCCCAGCATTTT. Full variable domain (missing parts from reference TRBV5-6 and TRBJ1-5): DAGVTQSPTHLIKTRGQQVTLRCSPKSGHDTVSWYQQALGQGPQFIFQYYEEEERQRGNFPDRFSGHQFPNYSSELNVNALLLGDSALYLCASSSGDDQPQHFGDGTRLSIL.

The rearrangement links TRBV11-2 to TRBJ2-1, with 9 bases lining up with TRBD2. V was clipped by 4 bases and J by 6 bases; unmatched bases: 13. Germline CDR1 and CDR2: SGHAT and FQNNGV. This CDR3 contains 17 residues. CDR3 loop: CASSSTPQAGGPNEQFF. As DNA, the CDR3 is TGTGCCAGCAGCTCGACCCCCCAAGCGGGGGGACCCAATGAGCAGTTCTTC. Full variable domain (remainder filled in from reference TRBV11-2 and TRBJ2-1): EAGVAQSPRYKIIEKRQSVAFWCNPISGHATLYWYQQILGQGPKLLIQFQNNGVVDDSQLPKDRFSAERLKGVDSTLKIQPAKLEDSAVYLCASSSTPQAGGPNEQFFGPGTRLTVL.

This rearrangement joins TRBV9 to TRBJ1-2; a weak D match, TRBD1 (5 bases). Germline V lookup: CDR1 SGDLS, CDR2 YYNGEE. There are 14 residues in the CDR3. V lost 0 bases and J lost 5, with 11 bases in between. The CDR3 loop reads CASSVDHRGYGYTF. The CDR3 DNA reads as TGTGCCAGCAGCGTAGATCATAGGGGATATGGCTACACCTTC.

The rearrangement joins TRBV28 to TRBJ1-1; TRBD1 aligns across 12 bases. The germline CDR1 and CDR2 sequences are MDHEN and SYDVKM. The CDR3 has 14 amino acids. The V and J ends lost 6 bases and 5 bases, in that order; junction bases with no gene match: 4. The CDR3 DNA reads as TGTGCCAGCAGGGGGACAGGGGGCCGGACTGAAGCTTTCTTT. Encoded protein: CASRGTGGRTEAFF.

The CDR3 DNA sequence: TGTGCCAGCAGTGTCCAGGTCTCCTACGAGCAGTACTTC. Its protein product is CASSVQVSYEQYF. The chain combines TRBV6-1 with TRBJ2-7, with no clear D. V gave up 4 bases and J gave up 0 bases, with 7 bases separating them. The CDR3 loop spans 13 amino acids. Germline CDR1 is MNHNS and CDR2 is SASEGT.

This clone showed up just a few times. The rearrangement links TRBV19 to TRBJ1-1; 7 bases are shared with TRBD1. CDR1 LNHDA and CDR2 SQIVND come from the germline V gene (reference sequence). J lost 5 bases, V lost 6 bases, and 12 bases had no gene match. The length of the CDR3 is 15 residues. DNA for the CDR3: TGTGCCAGTAGCTATCGCCCGGGACAGCTGACTGAAGCTTTCTTT. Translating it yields CASSYRPGQLTEAFF.